This T cell receptor beta chain was found in a study of hypomethylating agent response in myelodysplastic syndrome. Overall study findings and caveats: After hypomethylating agent treatment, diversity and clonality showed no significant change, overall or by response.

As for this clone: Its antigen is unknown. The junction departs from germline at one end; a sequencing error may be responsible.

The table came from immunoSEQ multiplex PCR; TCRdb's copy has only in-frame clones and leaves some out. Of about 5,100 clones in the sample, 81% were seen once. This CDR3 spans 15 amino acids. CDR1 is SNHLY, CDR2 FYNNEI, per germline. V gene TRBV2 combines with J gene TRBJ2-7, with 7 bases that match TRBD1. Here the sequenced sample was bone marrow, taken before or after starting hypomethylating agent treatment for myelodysplastic syndrome (not recorded which). The clonotype originates from a human donor with myelodysplastic syndrome. In nucleotides, the CDR3 is TGCGCCAGCAGCCCGGACAGGCGAAGCTCCTACGAGCAGTACTTC. It yields the protein CASSPDRRSSYEQYF. The variable domain in full, with the rest retrieved from reference TRBV2 and TRBJ2-7, is EPEVTQTPSHQVTQMGQEVILRCVPISNHLYFYWYRQILGQKVEFLVSFYNNEISEKSEIFDDQFSVERPDGSNFTLKIRSTKLEDSAMYFCASSPDRRSSYEQYFGPGTRLTVT.